This TCR beta chain was recovered during a study of T-cell memory formation after mild COVID-19. At the level of the study: There were largely donor-specific TCR clusters. Study results and limitations: Pre-infection memory contained some responding clones, which suggested that cross-reactive memory had joined. Contracting clones, day 15 to 85, had balanced CD4/CD8, and later expanders favored CD4+. Confirmation was lacking for SARS-CoV-2 specificity of second-wave clones that peaked on day 37.

The CDR3 contains 16 residues. From germline, CDR1 is SGHAT and CDR2 FQNNGV. V dropped 6 bases and J dropped 0 bases, with 15 bases sitting between them. Concerning this clonotype: Its specificity is not known.

TCRdb reprocessed the 5' RACE reads with MiXCR, giving one entry per CDR3 protein. The sample has approximately 210,000 distinct CDR3 sequences, 25% to 35% seen once. This chain links TRBV11-2 with TRBJ2-1; D possibly corresponds to TRBD1 (5 bases). This receptor was obtained from an adult woman who had mild COVID-19 (a few samples of this study predate the infection). Cell type and time point are not known. The sequenced sample was PBMCs or a T cell subset sorted from them (not recorded which). The CDR3 bases are TGTGCCAGCAGATCAAATAGGGGTCCCTCCTACAATGAGCAGTTCTTC. Amino acid sequence: CASRSNRGPSYNEQFF.